These 24 T cell receptor beta chains share one sample of origin, sequenced in a study of CD8 T cells in Susac syndrome. With random hexamers, roughly 0.5 to 1 ug RNA was reverse transcribed. One entry per CDR3 protein, called by TCRdb with MiXCR from the immunoSEQ multiplex PCR reads. The table includes 300,000 or so distinct CDR3 sequences, 92% detected once. Source material: CD4+ T cells from PBMCs. The receptors here all came from a human donor with multiple sclerosis.

This chain connects TRBV29-1 to TRBJ1-4, with 9 bases identical to TRBD1. Germline assignment: CDR1 SQVTM and CDR2 ANQGSEA. The CDR3 is made up of 13 amino acids. Germline trimming cut 3 bases from V and 8 bases from J; bases unmatched to any gene: 4. For the CDR3, the DNA is TGCAGCGTTGAGGGGACAGGGAAAGAAAAACTGTTTTTT. It yields the protein CSVEGTGKEKLFF.

The gene calls are TRBV2 and TRBJ2-7, with D unclear. Germline lookup yields CDR1 SNHLY and CDR2 FYNNEI. The length of the CDR3 is 15 residues. V dropped 6 bases and J dropped 3 bases, with 18 bases sitting between them. The DNA of the CDR3 is TGTGCCAGCAGCGAGACGGGTATGGGCGGCTACGAGCAGTACTTC. Its protein is CASSETGMGGYEQYF.

The chain joins TRBV20-1 to TRBJ1-2; D is unclear. Trimming pared 5 bases from V and 6 bases from J, leaving 37 bases between. The germline CDR1 and CDR2 sequences are DFQATT and SNEGSKA (reference sequence). This CDR3 is built from 20 residues. The CDR3 coding sequence is TGCAGTGCTTCCCGAGAGCGGCGGCGTTCGGACGTATCCCGATTCCATGGCTACACCTTC. This codes for CSASRERRRSDVSRFHGYTF.

The V and J genes are TRBV2 and TRBJ2-5; weak D call: TRBD1 (5 bases). Trimming removed 5 bases at V and 2 bases at J, with 12 bases between. Germline V gene lookup returns CDR1 SNHLY and CDR2 FYNNEI. The CDR3 totals 14 residues. The chain's CDR3 is CASSSATGQETQYF. The CDR3 nucleotides are TGTGCCAGCAGTTCAGCAACAGGACAAGAGACCCAGTACTTC.

The chain carries TRBV20-1 and TRBJ2-3; 11 bases fit TRBD2. V was pared by 5 bases and J by 1 base, with 11 bases of the junction left unmatched. The CDR3 loop spans 17 amino acids. Germline loops: CDR1 DFQATT, CDR2 SNEGSKA (reference sequence). CDR3 loop: CSADHGASGGRTDTQYF. In DNA form, the CDR3 reads TGCAGTGCTGACCATGGGGCTAGCGGGGGGCGCACAGATACGCAGTATTTT.

This chain connects TRBV5-1 to TRBJ1-1; perhaps TRBD1 as D (5 bases). The germline V gene has CDR1 SGHRS and CDR2 YFSETQ. V was trimmed by 3 bases and J by 3 bases, leaving 15 bases between them. The CDR3 loop spans 15 amino acids. DNA of the CDR3: TGCGCCAGCAGCTCACAGGATCCGTCGGACACTGAAGCTTTCTTT. Translation gives CASSSQDPSDTEAFF. Full variable domain (rest looked up from reference TRBV5-1 and TRBJ1-1): KAGVTQTPRYLIKTRGQQVTLSCSPISGHRSVSWYQQTPGQGLQFLFEYFSETQRNKGNFPGRFSGRQFSNSRSEMNVSTLELGDSALYLCASSSQDPSDTEAFFGQGTRLTVV.

The V call is TRBV2, the J call TRBJ1-2; D not certain. V lost 6 bases, J lost 1 base, and 12 bases lay in between. Germline V gene sequence: CDR1 SNHLY, CDR2 FYNNEI. This CDR3 is built from 14 residues. The CDR3 reads CASRPGDHNYGYTF. In nucleotides, the CDR3 is TGTGCCAGCAGGCCCGGCGACCATAACTATGGCTACACCTTC.

V usage is TRBV19 and J usage is TRBJ1-5; 7 nucleotides match TRBD1. The V and J ends lost 7 bases and 0 bases, in that order; junction bases with no gene match: 12. Germline V gene data show CDR1 as LNHDA and CDR2 as SQIVND (reference sequence). This CDR3 is 17 amino acids long. CDR3 sequence: CASTYTRQGASNQPQHF. DNA for the CDR3: TGTGCCAGTACCTATACCAGACAGGGCGCTAGCAATCAGCCCCAGCATTTT.

The rearrangement uses TRBV30 and TRBJ1-2; TRBD1 aligns across 7 bases. Germline lookup yields CDR1 GTSNPN and CDR2 SVGIG (reference sequence). The CDR3 sequence is 14 residues long. V trimming: 0 bases; J trimming: 4 bases; junction bases outside the gene matches: 5. For the CDR3, the DNA is TGTGCCTGGAGTGTACAGGGGACGTCCTATGGCTACACCTTC. Residues: CAWSVQGTSYGYTF.

V and J are TRBV11-2 and TRBJ2-7, with D perhaps TRBD2 (6 bases). Trimming took 2 bases from V and 0 from J, leaving 23 bases between them. CDR1 and CDR2 from the germline V gene are SGHAT and FQNNGV. The CDR3 loop spans 19 amino acids. The CDR3 here is CASSLWRAIGRVNSYEQYF. The CDR3 DNA reads as TGTGCCAGCAGCTTATGGAGGGCGATCGGGCGGGTGAACTCCTACGAGCAGTACTTC.

The genes are TRBV19 and TRBJ2-7; 10 nucleotides match TRBD1. The V gene end was trimmed by 6 bases and the J gene end by 5 bases; junction bases not matched to a gene: 7. Germline CDR1 LNHDA, CDR2 SQIVND (reference sequence). This CDR3 comprises 14 residues. The CDR3 spells CASSRDRGLDEQYF. CDR3 nucleotide sequence: TGTGCCAGTAGCCGGGACAGGGGTCTAGACGAGCAGTACTTC.

The chain has TRBV5-1 and TRBJ2-7; D might be TRBD1 (6 bases). V gave up 2 bases and J gave up 5 bases, with 11 bases separating them. The length of the CDR3 is 13 residues. Germline V CDR1 and CDR2: SGHRS, YFSETQ. CDR3 DNA: TGCGCCAGCAGCTTAAACTACAGGGACGAGCAGTACTTC. Its translation: CASSLNYRDEQYF. The variable domain in full, with the rest retrieved from reference TRBV5-1 and TRBJ2-7, is KAGVTQTPRYLIKTRGQQVTLSCSPISGHRSVSWYQQTPGQGLQFLFEYFSETQRNKGNFPGRFSGRQFSNSRSEMNVSTLELGDSALYLCASSLNYRDEQYFGPGTRLTVT.

This chain joins TRBV7-2 and TRBJ2-4; 7 bases line up with TRBD1. The CDR3 is 16 residues long. V lost 5 bases and J lost 7; bases outside the gene matches: 14. Germline values: CDR1 SGHTA, CDR2 FQGNSA. The CDR3 DNA is TGTGCCAGCAGCCCACTTTCCCAGGGGGTCTGGAACATTCAGTACTTC. Translating gives CASSPLSQGVWNIQYF. The complete variable domain, with remaining parts taken from reference TRBV7-2 and TRBJ2-4, reads GAGVSQSPSNKVTEKGKDVELRCDPISGHTALYWYRQSLGQGLEFLIYFQGNSAPDKSGLPSDRFSAERTGGSVSTLTIQRTQQEDSAVYLCASSPLSQGVWNIQYFGAGTRLSVL.

This chain connects TRBV4-2 to TRBJ2-3, with D possibly being TRBD2 (5 bases). Germline values: CDR1 LGHNA, CDR2 YNFKEQ. There are 15 residues in the CDR3. V was cut by 8 bases and J by 5 bases, with 20 bases left in between. CDR3 sequence reads: CASQPTSGVVDTQYF. In nucleotides, the CDR3 is TGTGCCAGCCAGCCAACGAGCGGAGTGGTAGATACGCAGTATTTT.

The CDR3 DNA is TGTGCCAGCAGCTTAGGTTATCAGGGGGTACCTCTCTCTGGGGCCAACGTCCTGACTTTC. This gives the protein CASSLGYQGVPLSGANVLTF. The rearrangement links TRBV11-1 to TRBJ2-6; 7 bases align to TRBD1. The length of the CDR3 is 20 residues. CDR1 and CDR2 from the germline V gene are SGHAT and FQDESV (reference sequence). The J segment lost 0 bases and the V segment lost 1 base, leaving 12 bases of the junction unmatched.

The chain carries TRBV5-6 and TRBJ1-1, with no clear D. Trimming removed 0 bases at V and 1 base at J, with 13 bases between. The CDR3 runs 16 residues. The germline gives CDR1 SGHDT, CDR2 YYEEEE. The CDR3 sequence: CASSLVSWARNTEAFF. The CDR3 DNA follows: TGTGCCAGCAGCTTGGTCTCGTGGGCTCGGAACACTGAAGCTTTCTTT.

The CDR3 is CASSPQEALEQYF. The CDR3 DNA follows: TGTGCCAGCTCCCCCCAGGAGGCCCTCGAGCAGTACTTC. This sequence joins TRBV18 and TRBJ2-7, with a tentative D call TRBD2 (5 bases). There are 13 residues in the CDR3. Germline lookup yields CDR1 KGHSH and CDR2 LQKENI. V lost 6 bases and J lost 6, with 15 bases in between.

The V call is TRBV5-5, the J call TRBJ2-4, with D unresolved. Germline V gene lookup returns CDR1 SGHKS and CDR2 YYEKEE (reference sequence). The V end was cut by 2 bases, the J end by 5 bases, with 8 bases between. CDR3 length: 13 amino acids. The CDR3 reads CASSLSWENIQYF. CDR3 in DNA: TGTGCCAGCAGCTTATCTTGGGAAAACATTCAGTACTTC.

The chain carries TRBV9 and TRBJ2-7, with no clear D. V lost 0 bases to trimming and J lost 1 base, with 8 bases between them. The CDR3 totals 14 residues. The germline gives CDR1 SGDLS, CDR2 YYNGEE. CDR3 sequence (DNA): TGTGCCAGCAGCGTAGAGGGCTTTTCCTACGAGCAGTACTTC. Its translation is CASSVEGFSYEQYF.

This chain uses TRBV19 with TRBJ1-5, with D perhaps matching TRBD1 (5 bases). CDR1 is LNHDA and CDR2 is SQIVND in the germline V gene (reference sequence). The V and J ends lost 7 bases and 9 bases respectively, with 25 bases between them. The CDR3 spans 16 residues. CDR3 residues: CASMAGPSAGVWPQHF. CDR3 DNA: TGTGCCAGTATGGCGGGACCATCGGCAGGTGTTTGGCCCCAGCATTTT.

DNA for the CDR3: TGTGCCAGCAGTTTCGGGGGAGAGCCCCTCCACTTT. Its translation is CASSFGGEPLHF. The rearrangement uses TRBV12-3 or TRBV12-4 and TRBJ1-6, with D perhaps matching TRBD1 (5 bases). CDR3 length equals 12 residues. V lost 3 bases to trimming and J lost 13 bases, with 10 bases between them.

The rearrangement links TRBV27 to TRBJ1-1; no reliable D call. Looked up from germline, CDR1 is MNHEY and CDR2 is SMNVEV (reference sequence). Trimming shortened V by 5 bases and J by 1 base, and 11 bases separated the two germline ends. The CDR3 length is 14 residues. In nucleotides, the CDR3 is TGTGCCAGCAGTCCAGAACTCCCGAACACTGAAGCTTTCTTT. Translated, it gives CASSPELPNTEAFF.

The CDR3 is CASSLVASGSLTGELFF. Written as DNA, the CDR3 is TGCGCCAGCAGCTTGGTGGCTAGCGGGAGCTTAACCGGGGAGCTGTTTTTT. The chain carries TRBV5-1 and TRBJ2-2; 10 nucleotides match TRBD2. V lost 0 bases to trimming and J lost 5 bases; unmatched junction nucleotides: 7. The CDR3 is made up of 17 amino acids. CDR1 is SGHRS and CDR2 is YFSETQ in the germline V gene.

The rearrangement uses TRBV20-1 and TRBJ1-2, with 10 bases aligning to TRBD1. Germline CDR1 is DFQATT and CDR2 is SNEGSKA (reference sequence). The V and J ends lost 5 bases and 3 bases, in that order; junction bases with no gene match: 3. The CDR3 length is 13 residues. DNA of the CDR3: TGCAGTGCTCTCGGACAGGGGGACTATGGCTACACCTTC. Protein sequence: CSALGQGDYGYTF.